These 26 T cell receptor beta chains originate from one sample sequenced in a study of early T cells in non-severe SARS-CoV-2 infection. TCRdb analysed the 5' RACE reads with MiXCR anew, one entry per CDR3 protein. Of over 30,000 distinct CDR3 sequences in the sample, 4.7% were seen once. Sequencing was carried out using whole blood. These receptors came from an adult who was a healthcare worker with PCR-confirmed SARS-CoV-2 infection or an uninfected control (not recorded which).

Ten or more counts support this clonotype. This rearrangement joins TRBV4-1 to TRBJ2-1, with 7 positions matching TRBD2. Germline values: CDR1 MGHRA, CDR2 YSYEKL. The CDR3 totals 16 residues. Trimming removed 4 bases from V and 5 bases from J; junction bases left unmatched: 11. CDR3 nucleotide sequence: TGCGCCAGCAGCCCCCAAGCTCGGGGAGGGAACAATGAGCAGTTCTTC. Translated, it gives CASSPQARGGNNEQFF.

This clonotype was detected ten times or more. This rearrangement joins TRBV7-9 to TRBJ1-2; D is possibly TRBD1 (6 bases). The CDR3 is 16 amino acids. The germline V and J ends were trimmed by 5 bases and 8 bases, with 24 bases remaining between them. The germline V gene encodes CDR1 SEHNR and CDR2 FQNEAQ (reference sequence). CDR3 region: CASSDYFPGHRPGYTF. CDR3 nucleotides: TGTGCCAGCAGCGATTACTTTCCGGGACACCGTCCCGGCTACACCTTC.

The rearrangement uses TRBV20-1 and TRBJ1-1, with TRBD1 identical over 10 bases. Germline V gene lookup returns CDR1 DFQATT and CDR2 SNEGSKA (reference sequence). Germline trimming cut 5 bases from V and 6 bases from J; bases unmatched to any gene: 3. This CDR3 has 12 amino acids. The CDR3 DNA follows: TGCAGTGCTCCCGGACAGGGGGCTGAAGCTTTCTTT. Its translation: CSAPGQGAEAFF.

This clonotype was observed a few times. This chain uses TRBV19 with TRBJ1-2, with a weak D call TRBD1 (5 bases). The germline V gene encodes CDR1 LNHDA and CDR2 SQIVND (reference sequence). V lost 7 bases and J lost 4, with 16 bases in between. The CDR3 consists of 14 residues. The CDR3 nucleotides are TGTGCCAGTAAGGGGCAAGGATTCAGCTATGGCTACACCTTC. Its protein is CASKGQGFSYGYTF. The full variable domain, completed using reference TRBV19 and TRBJ1-2, is DGGITQSPKYLFRKEGQNVTLSCEQNLNHDAMYWYRQDPGQGLRLIYYSQIVNDFQKGDIAEGYSVSREKKESFPLTVTSAQKNPTAFYLCASKGQGFSYGYTFGSGTRLTVV.

This clonotype was picked up many times. The chain combines TRBV7-6 with TRBJ2-3, with D unclear. V shed 3 bases and J shed 1 base, with 5 bases lying between them. The germline V gene has CDR1 SGHVS and CDR2 FNYEAQ. CDR3 length equals 13 residues. In DNA, the CDR3 is TGTGCCAGCAGCTTGGACGGCACAGATACGCAGTATTTT. This gives the protein CASSLDGTDTQYF.

This clonotype was detected ten times or more. This chain joins TRBV7-2 and TRBJ2-3; tentative D call: TRBD1 (5 bases). V dropped 5 bases and J dropped 4 bases, with 16 bases sitting between them. The CDR3 totals 15 residues. Germline CDR1 and CDR2: SGHTA and FQGNSA. The CDR3 loop is CASSPNLAGPDTQYF. CDR3 bases: TGTGCCAGCAGCCCGAATTTGGCAGGGCCAGATACGCAGTATTTT.

Notes on this clonotype: Possible read error: a much larger clone is one base away. This chain connects TRBV5-1 to TRBJ1-4; TRBD1 matches 10 bases. The germline V gene encodes CDR1 SGHRS and CDR2 YFSETQ. This CDR3 region has 14 residues. V trimming: 7 bases; J trimming: 10 bases; junction bases outside the gene matches: 10. As DNA, the CDR3 is TGCGCCAGCCGGCAGGGACAGGGGAACGGAAAACTGTTTTTT. Translation: CASRQGQGNGKLFF.

The genes are TRBV2 and TRBJ2-3; a weak D match, TRBD1 (6 bases). The germline CDR1 and CDR2 sequences are SNHLY and FYNNEI. The length of the CDR3 is 14 residues. V lost 6 bases, J lost 2 bases, and 12 bases lay in between. CDR3 coding DNA: TGTGCCAGCAGCCAGGACAGCCCCACAGATACGCAGTATTTT. It is translated as CASSQDSPTDTQYF.

This clonotype has just a few counts. The chain joins TRBV12-1 to TRBJ2-1; the D call TRBD2 from the table was never checked on the DNA. TRBV12-1 is deemed a pseudogene. CDR3 length: 14 amino acids. CDR3 sequence: CASSSRLAANEQFF. CDR3 in DNA: TGTGCCAGCAGCTCCCGACTAGCGGCCAATGAGCAGTTCTTC.

This clonotype was detected many times. The DNA of the CDR3 is TGTGCCAGCAGACGCGGACAGGTTAATGAAAAACTGTTTTTT. Its translation is CASRRGQVNEKLFF. The chain joins TRBV6-5 to TRBJ1-4, with TRBD1 identical over 7 bases. CDR1 MNHEY and CDR2 SVGAGI come from the germline V gene. The CDR3 is made up of 14 amino acids. The V and J ends lost 6 bases and 4 bases, in that order; junction bases with no gene match: 5.

Many counts were recorded for this clonotype. V and J are TRBV29-1 and TRBJ2-7, with 7 bases aligning to TRBD1. Germline lookup yields CDR1 SQVTM and CDR2 ANQGSEA. V lost 4 bases, J lost 0 bases, and 21 bases stayed unmatched. The CDR3 length is 19 residues. CDR3 loop: CSVVFPPGGGQGVSYEQYF. The CDR3 DNA reads TGCAGCGTTGTTTTTCCGCCGGGCGGTGGGCAGGGGGTCTCCTACGAGCAGTACTTC.

This clonotype was observed at least ten times. The chain links TRBV6-1 to TRBJ2-3, with D perhaps assigned TRBD1 or TRBD2 (5 bases each). CDR1 and CDR2 (germline): MNHNS, SASEGT. This CDR3 has 14 amino acids. Trimming cost V 3 bases and J 8 bases, with 15 bases left between them. The CDR3 here is CASSEGLGGPTQYF. Written as DNA, the CDR3 is TGTGCCAGCAGTGAGGGGCTAGGCGGGCCTACGCAGTATTTT.

This clonotype was observed many times. This CDR3 is CASSQDAGRGPGNTIYF. The CDR3 region has the DNA TGCGCCAGCAGCCAAGATGCTGGCAGGGGGCCTGGAAACACCATATATTTT. V and J are TRBV4-3 and TRBJ1-3, with 8 bases fitting TRBD1. J lost 2 bases, V lost 0 bases, and 6 bases had no gene match. Germline CDR1 and CDR2: LGHNA and YSLEER. The CDR3 is made up of 17 amino acids.

This clonotype has at least ten counts. This chain connects TRBV6-5 to TRBJ1-3; 8 positions agree with TRBD1. Trimming at V came to 6 bases and at J to 2 bases, leaving 6 bases not matched to a gene. The CDR3 contains 15 residues. CDR1 and CDR2 from the germline V gene are MNHEY and SVGAGI. Here the CDR3 reads CASSTDRAPGNTIYF. The DNA for the CDR3 is TGTGCCAGCAGCACGGACAGGGCCCCTGGAAACACCATATATTTT.

The V gene is TRBV12-3 or TRBV12-4, the J gene TRBJ2-5, with 10 positions matching TRBD1. J was trimmed by 4 bases and V by 4 bases; bases with no gene match: 6. The CDR3 loop spans 15 amino acids. CDR3 bases: TGTGCCAGCAGTTCCGGGACAGGGGACGGAGAGACCCAGTACTTC. Its translation: CASSSGTGDGETQYF.

In its sample, this clonotype was seen many times. V usage is TRBV20-1 and J usage is TRBJ2-1; 8 positions agree with TRBD1. The germline gives CDR1 DFQATT, CDR2 SNEGSKA (reference sequence). With 2 bases clipped from V and 5 bases from J, the junction kept 2 bases outside the gene matches. This CDR3 has 13 amino acids. CDR3: CSARRQGNNEQFF. The CDR3 coding sequence is TGCAGTGCTAGAAGACAGGGGAACAATGAGCAGTTCTTC.

The chain carries TRBV18 and TRBJ1-1; D uncertain. V gave up 8 bases and J gave up 3 bases, with 7 bases separating them. Germline assignment: CDR1 KGHSH and CDR2 LQKENI. The CDR3 extends over 11 amino acids. This CDR3 is CASTEDTEAFF. Here the CDR3 DNA reads TGTGCCAGCACTGAGGACACTGAAGCTTTCTTT.

This clonotype was seen a few times. The chain links TRBV5-4 to TRBJ1-2; the match to TRBD1 covers 8 bases. Trimming cost V 0 bases and J 4 bases; bases outside gene matches: 2. CDR1 is SGHNT and CDR2 is YYREEE in the germline V gene (reference sequence). This CDR3 has 14 amino acids. In DNA, the CDR3 is TGTGCCAGCAGCTTGGGACAGGGGAGCTATGGCTACACCTTC. Translating it yields CASSLGQGSYGYTF. Full variable domain (outside the CDR3, taken from reference TRBV5-4 and TRBJ1-2): ETGVTQSPTHLIKTRGQQVTLRCSSQSGHNTVSWYQQALGQGPQFIFQYYREEENGRGNFPPRFSGLQFPNYSSELNVNALELDDSALYLCASSLGQGSYGYTFGSGTRLTVV.

This rearrangement joins TRBV7-2 to TRBJ2-3; possible D gene TRBD1, 5 bases. Trimming stripped 2 bases from V and 6 bases from J, with 9 bases between. Per the germline V gene, CDR1 is SGHTA and CDR2 is FQGNSA. The CDR3 covers 13 residues. The CDR3: CASSLIGVDTQYF. The CDR3 nucleotides are TGTGCCAGCAGCTTAATAGGGGTGGATACGCAGTATTTT.

This clonotype showed up many times. This chain joins TRBV7-6 and TRBJ2-5; TRBD2 matches at 7 bases. V dropped 5 bases and J dropped 5; count of bases not matched to a gene: 5. CDR3 length: 13 residues. CDR1 SGHVS and CDR2 FNYEAQ come from the germline V gene. CDR3 protein: CASSLMRGETQYF. CDR3 coding DNA: TGTGCCAGCAGCCTCATGCGGGGGGAGACCCAGTACTTC.

The rearrangement joins TRBV20-1 to TRBJ1-5; D possibly corresponds to TRBD1 (5 bases). The germline gives CDR1 DFQATT, CDR2 SNEGSKA (reference sequence). The CDR3 has 13 residues. V lost 0 bases and J 7 bases, leaving 10 bases between the germline ends. This CDR3 is CSARDRGGQPQHF. CDR3 nucleotide sequence: TGCAGTGCTAGAGATCGGGGGGGACAGCCCCAGCATTTT.

This clonotype was detected ten times or more. V gene TRBV12-3 or TRBV12-4 combines with J gene TRBJ2-2, with a weak D call TRBD1 (5 bases). The CDR3 spans 15 residues. Trimming shortened V by 2 bases and J by 3 bases, and 10 bases separated the two germline ends. The DNA for the CDR3 is TGTGCCAGCAGTTTACAGGCAGGGCACACCGGGGAGCTGTTTTTT. Residues: CASSLQAGHTGELFF.

In this sample, this clonotype turned up many times. The chain is built from TRBV18 and TRBJ1-1; TRBD1 is a possible D gene (5 bases). Germline-derived CDR1 and CDR2 are KGHSH and LQKENI. The CDR3 runs 15 residues. The V and J ends lost 3 bases and 0 bases respectively, with 11 bases between them. The CDR3 nucleotides are TGTGCCAGCTCACCGGCGACAGCGATGAACACTGAAGCTTTCTTT. Translation: CASSPATAMNTEAFF.

This clonotype was found a few times. The chain links TRBV20-1 to TRBJ2-5; D call uncertain. This CDR3 comprises 13 residues. Trimming took 3 bases from V and 3 from J, leaving 11 bases between them. From germline, CDR1 is DFQATT and CDR2 SNEGSKA (reference sequence). CDR3 DNA sequence: TGCAGTGCTAGGGGTCAGGCGGAAGAGACCCAGTACTTC. Its translation is CSARGQAEETQYF.

The table lists this clonotype with a few counts. The chain joins TRBV27 to TRBJ1-6; 10 positions match TRBD1. Germline V gene lookup returns CDR1 MNHEY and CDR2 SMNVEV (reference sequence). V was clipped by 8 bases and J by 9 bases; unmatched bases: 7. CDR3 length equals 14 residues. The CDR3 DNA reads TGTGCCAGCGGACAGGGGGTAGCAGTTTCACCCCTCCACTTT. Translated, it gives CASGQGVAVSPLHF.

In this sample, this clonotype turned up many times. The V gene is TRBV7-2, the J gene TRBJ1-1; unclear D gene. This CDR3 is 15 amino acids long. Trimming pared 5 bases from V and 3 bases from J, leaving 16 bases between. Germline lookup yields CDR1 SGHTA and CDR2 FQGNSA. CDR3 amino acids: CASSTTTNRDTEAFF. DNA of the CDR3: TGTGCCAGCAGCACTACCACAAACCGGGACACTGAAGCTTTCTTT.